This note documents a single T cell receptor (beta chain) sequence. The data were obtained in a study of blood T cell repertoires in COVID-19. Study-wide background: The United States, Italy and Spain were the sources of the acute and convalescent COVID-19 samples. T cells, B-cell-depleted T cells, or PBMCs supplied cDNA or gDNA.

This CDR3 spans 15 amino acids. J was trimmed by 2 bases and V by 3 bases; bases with no gene match: 6. Germline CDR1 DFQATT, CDR2 SNEGSKA (reference sequence). Authors' processing steps: Reference gene primer amplification gave estimated nucleated cell counts. Some clones are missing from TCRdb's copy, which holds only in-frame ones; the method was immunoSEQ multiplex PCR. The V and J calls and clone size come from that table; D and trimming were worked out from the DNA. The sample holds roughly 90,000 clones, 80% seen once. The gene calls are TRBV20-1 and TRBJ2-3; 9 bases line up with TRBD2. The clonotype comes from a woman aged 65 to 85 with acute or convalescent COVID-19. Sequenced material: peripheral blood. CDR3 sequence (DNA): TGCAGTGCTAGTGCGCCTAGCGGGGACACAGATACGCAGTATTTT. It translates to CSASAPSGDTDTQYF.